Included here is one TCR beta chain sequence, with context. The antigen is undetermined. Germline CDR1 is MGHDK and CDR2 is SYGVNS. With 2 bases removed from V and 6 bases from J, the gap between germline ends came to 11 bases. The length of the CDR3 is 14 residues. Making the TCR beta libraries involved quantitative 5'-RACE with molecular barcodes. TCRdb reprocessed the 5' RACE reads via MiXCR and lists one record per CDR3 protein. This sample has around 130,000 distinct CDR3 sequences, with roughly 18% found just once. This entry is derived from a study of CD8 T cells in ankylosing spondylitis. Findings and caveats of the study: Peripheral blood samples showed relatively rare disease-linked clones, and these clones were CD8+. Characteristic, it appeared, of ankylosing spondylitis blood was a TCR beta motif of several highly homologous variants.

Sequencing input: blood, either unsorted or a sorted T cell fraction (not recorded which). This sequence was found in a male donor with ankylosing spondylitis. The V and J genes are TRBV25-1 and TRBJ1-5, with unresolved D. The CDR3 here is CASSEIGYAQPQHF. The CDR3 coding sequence is TGTGCCAGCAGTGAAATAGGGTACGCTCAGCCCCAGCATTTT.